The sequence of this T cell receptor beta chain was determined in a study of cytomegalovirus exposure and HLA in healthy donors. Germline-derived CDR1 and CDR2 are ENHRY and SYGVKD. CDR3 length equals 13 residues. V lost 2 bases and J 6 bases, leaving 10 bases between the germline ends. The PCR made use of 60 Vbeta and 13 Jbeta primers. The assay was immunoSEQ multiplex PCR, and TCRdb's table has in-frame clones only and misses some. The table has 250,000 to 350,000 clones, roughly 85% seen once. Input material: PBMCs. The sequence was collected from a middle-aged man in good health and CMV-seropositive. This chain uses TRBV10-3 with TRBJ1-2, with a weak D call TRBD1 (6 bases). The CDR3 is CAISESTGHGYTF. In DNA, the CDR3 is TGTGCCATCAGTGAGAGCACAGGGCATGGCTACACCTTC.